The 8 T cell receptor beta chains presented below share a single source sample, sequenced in a study of CXCR3-negative and CXCR3-positive naive CD8 T cells (dated by TCRdb to the late 2010s). The run used a NextSeq 550. The Human TCR Profiling Kit (MiLaboratory) was used to prepare UMI-labeled 5' RACE TRB cDNA libraries. Based on TCRdb reprocessing of the reads, there is one entry per CDR3 protein sequence, and DNA is missing. This sample's listing comprises 90,000 to 100,000 distinct CDR3 sequences. The biggest ten clones account for around 1.5% of the sample. The sequenced sample consisted of naive CXCR3- CD8+ T cells from blood. In the paper's terms, the cell subset or site label means: CD45RO-CCR7+CD27+CD95- naive CD8+ T cells lacking CXCR3 (TNR3-). The receptor source for this set is a human donor in good health. Some clones in this sample may be carry-over from other donors' samples.

The chain uses TRBV29-1 and TRBJ2-7. The V gene's germline CDR1 is SQVTM and CDR2 ANQGSEA. The CDR3 has 11 amino acids. CDR3: CSVEDRYEQYF.

The rearrangement joins TRBV5-1 to TRBJ2-7; the D call from TCRdb, TRBD1, cannot be confirmed without DNA. CDR1 is SGHRS, CDR2 YFSETQ, per germline. The CDR3 length is 15 residues. CDR3 protein: CASSLGLDTVYEQYF.

The genes are TRBV14 and TRBJ2-7; absent DNA, TCRdb's TRBD1 call cannot be checked. The CDR3 runs to 18 residues. CDR1 SGHDN and CDR2 FVKESK come from the germline V gene. This chain's CDR3 is CASSQYRDSSFSSYEQYF.

The CDR3 spells CASSFGGGFTDTQYF. J is TRBJ2-3 and V is TRBV11-2; TCRdb returns TRBD2, unconfirmable since there is no DNA. Germline V CDR1 and CDR2: SGHAT, FQNNGV. CDR3 length equals 15 residues.

The chain combines TRBV29-1 with TRBJ2-1; the TCRdb call, TRBD1, lacks DNA for checking. The germline V gene encodes CDR1 SQVTM and CDR2 ANQGSEA. The length of the CDR3 is 15 residues. The CDR3 region is CSVEDAGNPGNEQFF.

CDR3 in amino acids: CSSRASGSTDTQYF. The chain joins TRBV29-1 to TRBJ2-3; the TCRdb call, TRBD2, lacks DNA for checking. The germline V gene encodes CDR1 SQVTM and CDR2 ANQGSEA. The CDR3 has 14 residues.

This chain links TRBV3-2 with TRBJ2-7; TCRdb designates TRBD2, a call that cannot be tested without DNA. TRBV3-2 is a documented pseudogene. The CDR3 spans 15 residues. The CDR3 loop is CASSQGEGLAYQQYF.

The rearrangement uses TRBV19 and TRBJ2-1; the D gene TCRdb calls, TRBD1, cannot be checked with no DNA. Looked up from germline, CDR1 is LNHDA and CDR2 is SQIVND (reference sequence). The CDR3 extends over 15 amino acids. CDR3 region: CASSIGLGTADEQFF.